The entry below gives a single TCR beta chain sequence along with its context. Its specificity is unknown. These data originate in a study of cytomegalovirus exposure and HLA in healthy donors. Study findings and constraints: When a later analysis was performed, an Asian-associated ancestry cluster reportedly had fewer N-insertions than the approximately 680-donor mean.

A multiplex PCR was run with 60 Vbeta primers and 13 Jbeta primers. Libraries were prepared by immunoSEQ multiplex PCR; TCRdb keeps only in-frame clonotypes and omits some of them. The sample shows roughly 54,000 clones, about 71% of them seen only once. V shed 6 bases and J 0 bases; nucleotides not matched to a gene: 9. The CDR3 extends over 16 amino acids. Germline CDR1 is MDHEN and CDR2 is SYDVKM. The TCR originated in an older woman in good health and CMV-seropositive. This chain uses TRBV28 with TRBJ1-2, with TRBD1 matching 8 bases. The source material was PBMCs. The chain's CDR3 is CASSGTRGPTNYGYTF. The CDR3 nucleotides are TGTGCCAGCAGCGGAACCAGGGGGCCTACTAACTATGGCTACACCTTC.